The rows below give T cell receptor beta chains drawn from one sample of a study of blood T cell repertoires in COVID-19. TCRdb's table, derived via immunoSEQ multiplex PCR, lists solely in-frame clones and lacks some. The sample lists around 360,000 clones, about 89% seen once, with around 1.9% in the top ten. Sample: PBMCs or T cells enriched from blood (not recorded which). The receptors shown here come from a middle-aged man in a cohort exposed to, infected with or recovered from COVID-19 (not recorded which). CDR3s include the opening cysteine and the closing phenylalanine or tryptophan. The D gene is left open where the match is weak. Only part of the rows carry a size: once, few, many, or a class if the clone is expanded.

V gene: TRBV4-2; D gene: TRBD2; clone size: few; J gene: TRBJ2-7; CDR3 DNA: TGTGCCAGCAGCCAAGTGCCGACTAGCGGGCGTTCCTACGAGCAGTACTTC; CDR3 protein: CASSQVPTSGRSYEQYF
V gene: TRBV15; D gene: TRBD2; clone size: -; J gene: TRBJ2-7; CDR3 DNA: TGTGCCACCAGCAGAGGGGGGACTAGCTCTTCCCCGCAGTACTTC; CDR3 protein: CATSRGGTSSSPQYF
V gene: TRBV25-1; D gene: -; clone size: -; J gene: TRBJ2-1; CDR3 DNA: TGTGCCAGCAATCTCAAGGGGTCCTACAATGAGCAGTTCTTC; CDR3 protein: CASNLKGSYNEQFF
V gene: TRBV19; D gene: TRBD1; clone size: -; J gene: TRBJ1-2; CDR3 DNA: TGTGCCAGTAGTACCCCGGGACAGGGGTTTTTTGGCTACACCTTC; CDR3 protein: CASSTPGQGFFGYTF
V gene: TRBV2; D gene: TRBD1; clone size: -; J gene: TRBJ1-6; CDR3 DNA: TGTGCCAGCAGTCCCCGGGACAGGGGAGATTCACCCCTCCACTTT; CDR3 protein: CASSPRDRGDSPLHF
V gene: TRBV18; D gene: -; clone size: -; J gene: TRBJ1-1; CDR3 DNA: TGTGCCAGCTCACCACCAAGGGGGAAAGGGGTCGATGCTGAAGCTTTCTTT; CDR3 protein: CASSPPRGKGVDAEAFF
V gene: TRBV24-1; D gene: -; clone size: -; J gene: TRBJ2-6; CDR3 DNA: TGTGCCACCAGTGGTCTGGACAGTACCTTATCTGGGGCCAACGTCCTGACTTTC; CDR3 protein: CATSGLDSTLSGANVLTF
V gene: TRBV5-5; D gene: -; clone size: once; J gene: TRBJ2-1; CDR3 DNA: TGTGCCAGCAGCTTGGGACAGAACTCCTACAATGAGCAGTTCTTC; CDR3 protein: CASSLGQNSYNEQFF
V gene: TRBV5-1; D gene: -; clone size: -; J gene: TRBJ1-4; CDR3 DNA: TGCGCCAGCAGCTTGGCCGCGGGGGCGAGTGAAAAACTGTTTTTT; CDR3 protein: CASSLAAGASEKLFF
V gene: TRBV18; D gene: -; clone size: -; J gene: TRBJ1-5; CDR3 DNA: TGTGCCAGCTCACCGAGACAGGATAGCAATCAGCCCCAGCATTTT; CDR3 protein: CASSPRQDSNQPQHF
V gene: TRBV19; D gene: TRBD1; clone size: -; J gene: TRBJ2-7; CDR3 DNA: TGTGCCAGTAGTAGGACAGGGGGCATATACGAGCAGTACTTC; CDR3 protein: CASSRTGGIYEQYF
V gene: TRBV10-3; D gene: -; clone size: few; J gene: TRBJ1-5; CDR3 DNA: TGTGCCATCAGCGAGCGGGTTGATAGCAATCAGCCCCAGCATTTT; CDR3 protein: CAISERVDSNQPQHF
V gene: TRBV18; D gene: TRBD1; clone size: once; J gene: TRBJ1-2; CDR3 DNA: TGTGCCAGCTCACCAAGACAGGGGGCCAAAGTTGGCTACACCTTC; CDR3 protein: CASSPRQGAKVGYTF
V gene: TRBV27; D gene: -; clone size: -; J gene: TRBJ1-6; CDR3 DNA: TGTGCCAGCAGTCCGCGACAGGAGAATTCACCCCTCCACTTT; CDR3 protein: CASSPRQENSPLHF
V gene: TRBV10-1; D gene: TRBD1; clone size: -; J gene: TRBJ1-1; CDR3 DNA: TGCGCCAGCAGCGAAAGACAGGGCTTAGTCGCTTTCTTT; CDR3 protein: CASSERQGLVAFF
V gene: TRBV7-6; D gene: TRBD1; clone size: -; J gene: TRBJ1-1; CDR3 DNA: TGTGCCAGCAGCTTTACAGGGGGCGTCACTGAAGCTTTCTTT; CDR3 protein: CASSFTGGVTEAFF
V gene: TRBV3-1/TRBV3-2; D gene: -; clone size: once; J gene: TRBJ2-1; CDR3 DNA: TGTGCCAGCAGCCAAGAAGCGGGTGACTACGTCAATGAGCAGTTCTTC; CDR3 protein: CASSQEAGDYVNEQFF
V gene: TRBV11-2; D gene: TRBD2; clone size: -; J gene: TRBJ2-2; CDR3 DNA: TGTGCCAGCAGCTTAGGCGGGAGGAACACCGGGGAGCTGTTTTTT; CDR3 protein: CASSLGGRNTGELFF
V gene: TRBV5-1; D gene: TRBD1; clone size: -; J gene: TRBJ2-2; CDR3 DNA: TGCGCCAGCAGCCGAGACAGGGGGAGCACCGGGGAGCTGTTTTTT; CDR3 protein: CASSRDRGSTGELFF
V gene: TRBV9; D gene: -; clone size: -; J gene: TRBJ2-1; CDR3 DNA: TGTGCCAGCAGCGTAGTCGGGAGCTCCTACAATGAGCAGTTCTTC; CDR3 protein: CASSVVGSSYNEQFF
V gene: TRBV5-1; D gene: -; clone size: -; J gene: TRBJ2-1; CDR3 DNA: TGCGCCAGCAGCTTGGTTAGAGACATCTCCTACAATGAGCAGTTCTTC; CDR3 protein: CASSLVRDISYNEQFF
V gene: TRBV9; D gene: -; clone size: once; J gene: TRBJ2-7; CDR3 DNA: TGTGCCAGCAGCCGTGACAGGAGGAGAAACTACGAGCAGTACTTC; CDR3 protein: CASSRDRRRNYEQYF
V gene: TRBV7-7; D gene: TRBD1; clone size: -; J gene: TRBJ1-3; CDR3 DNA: TGTGCCAGCAGCCCGGACAGGGGAAACACCATATATTTT; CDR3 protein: CASSPDRGNTIYF